This T cell receptor beta chain was recorded in a study of the immune and genomic landscape of osteosarcoma. General study points: No matched normal tissue; external skin and blood data served as benchmarks. Immune-hot C3 tumors showed higher but still low clonality than cold C1.

The post-treatment osteosarcoma tumors were primary, local recurrence or metastasis specimens from poor-prognosis patients. Only in-frame clones appear in the TCRdb table, and some are missing; sequencing was by immunoSEQ multiplex PCR. The table has over a thousand clones, 60% to 80% seen once. As for this clone: Antigen: not known.

The ends were cut back, 0 bases at V and 1 base at J, with 6 bases in the middle. This CDR3 is 13 amino acids long. Germline V gene lookup returns CDR1 GTSNPN and CDR2 SVGIG (reference sequence). This sequence originates from a man between 18 and 29 years old with osteosarcoma. V and J are TRBV30 and TRBJ1-1; the D is unclear. The sequenced sample consisted of tumor tissue from a local recurrence in the skull. The CDR3 nucleotides are TGTGCCTGGAGTGTAGCTGGGAACACTGAAGCTTTCTTT. It encodes CAWSVAGNTEAFF.